What follows are 24 T cell receptor beta chains derived from one specimen sequenced in a study of cytomegalovirus exposure and HLA in healthy donors (TCRdb year 2017). Library method: the immunoSEQ multiplex PCR assay. The multiplex PCR relied on a mix of 60 forward primers for TCR Vbeta segments and 13 reverse primers for TCR Jbeta segments. Drawn from immuneACCESS, this table holds only the in-frame rearrangements with V and J called that TCRdb kept. Clones are partly lost; checked studies trace under half to an unresolved V gene and leave the rest unexplained. Across this sample there are 85,000 to 95,000 clones, with 6% to 9% seen only once. Jointly, the top ten make up roughly 2.1% of the sample. The sample was PBMCs. The receptors shown here come from a man aged 45 to 65 in good health and CMV-seronegative.

This clone showed up just a few times. The J gene is TRBJ2-7, the V gene TRBV20-1; maybe TRBD1 (6 bases). The CDR3 covers 11 residues. Looked up from germline, CDR1 is DFQATT and CDR2 is SNEGSKA (reference sequence). V gave up 5 bases and J gave up 5 bases, with 10 bases separating them. The CDR3 DNA is TGCAGTGCTTCTCAGGGGAACGAGCAGTACTTC. It codes for CSASQGNEQYF.

The chain combines TRBV7-3 with TRBJ2-7, with D tentatively TRBD1 (5 bases). The CDR3 is made up of 13 amino acids. Germline values: CDR1 SGHTA, CDR2 FQGTGA. Trimming left V 1 base short and J 7 bases short, with 11 bases between. CDR3 DNA sequence: TGTGCCAGCAGCTTAAGCCAGGGTGAAGAGCAGTACTTC. As protein: CASSLSQGEEQYF.

This clone was observed a handful of times. The chain carries TRBV27 and TRBJ2-3; a weak D match, TRBD2 (5 bases). Trimming left V 6 bases short and J 1 base short, with 14 bases between. The germline V gene has CDR1 MNHEY and CDR2 SMNVEV (reference sequence). The CDR3 is 15 amino acids. The CDR3 here is CASSRGRRGTDTQYF. The CDR3 region has the DNA TGTGCCAGCAGCCGGGGTCGGCGCGGCACAGATACGCAGTATTTT.

This clone was picked up a small number of times. The chain combines TRBV28 with TRBJ2-7; D is possibly TRBD2 (5 bases). This CDR3 is built from 13 residues. Trimming removed 3 bases at V and 2 bases at J, with 8 bases between. CDR1 MDHEN and CDR2 SYDVKM come from the germline V gene. The CDR3 is CASSLVGTYEQYF. The CDR3 DNA reads as TGTGCCAGCAGTTTGGTCGGGACCTACGAGCAGTACTTC. Full variable domain (rest looked up from reference TRBV28 and TRBJ2-7): DVKVTQSSRYLVKRTGEKVFLECVQDMDHENMFWYRQDPGLGLRLIYFSYDVKMKEKGDIPEGYSVSREKKERFSLILESASTNQTSMYLCASSLVGTYEQYFGPGTRLTVT.

V gene TRBV5-1 combines with J gene TRBJ1-1, with D perhaps TRBD1 (5 bases). Germline CDR1 reads SGHRS; CDR2 reads YFSETQ. Trimming took 0 bases from V and 1 from J, leaving 10 bases between them. There are 15 residues in the CDR3. The CDR3 DNA sequence: TGCGCCAGCAGCTTGGCCATTAGGGGGAACACTGAAGCTTTCTTT. Its protein is CASSLAIRGNTEAFF.

This clone showed up just a few times. The chain carries TRBV19 and TRBJ1-3; TRBD1 matches 7 bases. The CDR3 runs 15 residues. CDR1 and CDR2 from the germline V gene are LNHDA and SQIVND (reference sequence). The trim removed 5 bases at V and 8 bases at J, leaving 12 bases unmatched. The CDR3 loop is CASSVGQDPGHTIYF. The DNA for the CDR3 is TGTGCCAGTAGTGTCGGACAGGACCCCGGACACACCATATATTTT. The full variable domain, completed using reference TRBV19 and TRBJ1-3, is DGGITQSPKYLFRKEGQNVTLSCEQNLNHDAMYWYRQDPGQGLRLIYYSQIVNDFQKGDIAEGYSVSREKKESFPLTVTSAQKNPTAFYLCASSVGQDPGHTIYFGEGSWLTVV.

In its sample, this clone was seen a few times. The chain recombines TRBV18 with TRBJ2-5, with unresolved D. V was clipped by 2 bases and J by 1 base, with 14 bases between them. The CDR3 length is 16 residues. CDR1 KGHSH and CDR2 LQKENI come from the germline V gene. In nucleotides, the CDR3 is TGTGCCAGCTCACCATTCGTTGCCCCAGTCCAAGAGACCCAGTACTTC. Its translation: CASSPFVAPVQETQYF.

J is TRBJ2-5 and V is TRBV28; 13 nucleotides agree with TRBD2. The CDR3 length is 15 residues. The germline V gene has CDR1 MDHEN and CDR2 SYDVKM. Losses at the gene ends were 6 bases for V and 2 bases for J; bases not matched to a gene: 3. CDR3 sequence reads: CASSRTSGGQETQYF. CDR3 coding DNA: TGTGCCAGCAGCCGGACTAGCGGGGGACAAGAGACCCAGTACTTC.

This clone appeared a few times. The rearrangement joins TRBV27 to TRBJ2-7; TRBD2 agrees at 9 bases. The CDR3 is 14 residues long. In germline, CDR1 is MNHEY, CDR2 SMNVEV (reference sequence). Unmatched junction bases numbered 4, after V lost 1 base and J lost 6 bases. CDR3 nucleotides: TGTGCCAGCAGTTTATACGGGACTAGCTCCGAGCAGTACTTC. This encodes CASSLYGTSSEQYF.

The chain couples TRBV4-1 to TRBJ1-1; TRBD1 agrees at 7 bases. The CDR3 extends over 13 amino acids. Looked up from germline, CDR1 is MGHRA and CDR2 is YSYEKL. Losses at the gene ends were 3 bases for V and 4 bases for J; bases not matched to a gene: 2. The CDR3 DNA reads TGCGCCAGCAGCCAGTACAGGGGCACTGAAGCTTTCTTT. It specifies CASSQYRGTEAFF.

This clone has only a few counts. This sequence joins TRBV4-1 and TRBJ2-3; 11 bases align to TRBD2. Germline V gene sequence: CDR1 MGHRA, CDR2 YSYEKL. V lost 0 bases, J lost 9 bases, and 11 bases stayed unmatched. The CDR3 loop spans 17 amino acids. The CDR3: CASSQEGASGGLRTQYF. CDR3 nucleotides: TGCGCCAGCAGCCAAGAAGGGGCTAGCGGGGGGTTAAGAACGCAGTATTTT.

The sample holds a few counts of this clone. CDR3 DNA: TGTGCCAGCAGTATGCAGGGATTAACTAATGAAAAACTGTTTTTT. Protein product: CASSMQGLTNEKLFF. The chain employs TRBV28 and TRBJ1-4; tentatively, D is TRBD1 (5 bases). The length of the CDR3 is 15 residues. V was shortened by 5 bases and J by 1 base, with 11 bases between the two germline ends. From germline, CDR1 is MDHEN and CDR2 SYDVKM.

This clone was observed a few times. The chain links TRBV28 to TRBJ2-1; 11 bases map to TRBD1. This CDR3 has 17 residues. Germline trimming cut 5 bases from V and 7 bases from J; bases unmatched to any gene: 13. Germline-derived CDR1 and CDR2 are MDHEN and SYDVKM. The CDR3 DNA reads TGTGCCAGCAGTCCTCCCCTAGGACAGGGGGCCCTGAATGAGCAGTTCTTC. Translated: CASSPPLGQGALNEQFF.

This clone was detected only a few times. The chain uses TRBV5-6 and TRBJ2-7; D is undetermined. Germline CDR1 is SGHDT and CDR2 is YYEEEE. Trimming pared 5 bases from V and 4 bases from J, leaving 7 bases between. This CDR3 region has 11 residues. The CDR3 protein is CASSRQYEQYF. CDR3 DNA: TGTGCCAGCAGTCGTCAGTACGAGCAGTACTTC.

In this sample, this clone turned up a few times. A junction boundary mismatches the germline segment, possibly from a read error. The V and J genes are TRBV7-7 and TRBJ2-2; 9 bases line up with TRBD2. The CDR3 has 14 residues. Germline CDR1 and CDR2: SSHAT and FNYEAQ (reference sequence). As DNA, the CDR3 is TGTGCTAGCAGGGCGGGAGGGCCCACCGGGGAGCTGTTTTTT. This encodes CASRAGGPTGELFF.

The chain recombines TRBV30 with TRBJ1-4; D remains ambiguous. The CDR3 is 17 residues long. V was pared by 3 bases and J by 8 bases, with 25 bases between. Germline CDR1 is GTSNPN and CDR2 is SVGIG (reference sequence). Here the CDR3 reads CAWSLFGSGSLREKLFF. The CDR3 nucleotides are TGTGCCTGGAGCTTGTTCGGTTCAGGCTCCCTTAGGGAAAAACTGTTTTTT.

The table lists this clone with a few counts. The rearrangement uses TRBV7-6 and TRBJ2-5, with 8 nucleotides matching TRBD2. The CDR3 extends over 16 amino acids. The trim removed 5 bases at V and 4 bases at J, leaving 12 bases unmatched. Germline assignment: CDR1 SGHVS and CDR2 FNYEAQ. CDR3 protein: CASSPRGVAGIETQYF. CDR3 DNA sequence: TGTGCCAGCAGCCCTAGAGGCGTAGCGGGAATAGAGACCCAGTACTTC.

This clone was observed a handful of times. The chain links TRBV7-8 to TRBJ1-5, with 9 bases lining up with TRBD1. With V trimmed by 5 bases and J by 7 bases, 9 bases remained unmatched. This CDR3 has 15 amino acids. Germline assignment: CDR1 SGHVS and CDR2 FQNEAQ. This chain's CDR3 is CASSPMGQGVQPQHF. CDR3 nucleotides: TGTGCCAGCAGCCCCATGGGACAGGGTGTGCAGCCCCAGCATTTT. The variable domain in full, with the rest retrieved from reference TRBV7-8 and TRBJ1-5, is GAGVSQSPRYKVAKRGQDVALRCDPISGHVSLFWYQQALGQGPEFLTYFQNEAQLDKSGLPSDRFFAERPEGSVSTLKIQRTQQEDSAVYLCASSPMGQGVQPQHFGDGTRLSIL.

V is TRBV15 and J is TRBJ2-2, with D possibly TRBD1 on 6 matching bases. Germline V gene sequence: CDR1 LNHNV, CDR2 YYDKDF (reference sequence). Deletions cut 4 bases from V and 0 bases from J, with 9 bases between. This CDR3 region has 15 residues. The chain's CDR3 is CATSTGHPNTGELFF. CDR3 nucleotide sequence: TGTGCCACCAGCACGGGACACCCGAACACCGGGGAGCTGTTTTTT.

V is TRBV9 and J is TRBJ1-1; D unclear. There are 17 residues in the CDR3. The ends were cut back, 0 bases at V and 0 bases at J, with 15 bases in the middle. In germline, CDR1 is SGDLS, CDR2 YYNGEE. The CDR3 sequence: CASSVAARPPMNTEAFF. The CDR3 DNA reads TGTGCCAGCAGCGTAGCTGCGCGGCCACCTATGAACACTGAAGCTTTCTTT. Full variable domain (rest looked up from reference TRBV9 and TRBJ1-1): DSGVTQTPKHLITATGQRVTLRCSPRSGDLSVYWYQQSLDQGLQFLIQYYNGEERAKGNILERFSAQQFPDLHSELNLSSLELGDSALYFCASSVAARPPMNTEAFFGQGTRLTVV.

With respect to this clone: The germline gene is not matched at one end of the junction; a read error may be the cause. This chain uses TRBV7-7 with TRBJ2-5; 7 nucleotides agree with TRBD2. The germline CDR1 and CDR2 sequences are SSHAT and FNYEAQ (reference sequence). This CDR3 contains 14 residues. The CDR3 coding sequence is TGTGCTAGCAGCCACAGCGGGGAACAAGAGACCCAGTACTTC. Protein: CASSHSGEQETQYF.

This clone was counted between two and nine times. This chain links TRBV19 with TRBJ1-6; D might be TRBD1 (5 bases). The germline gives CDR1 LNHDA, CDR2 SQIVND (reference sequence). The CDR3 is made up of 13 amino acids. The V and J ends lost 5 bases and 8 bases respectively, with 10 bases between them. The CDR3 DNA is TGTGCCAGTAGTCCGGAAGGGGATTCACCCCTCCACTTT. It specifies CASSPEGDSPLHF.

The genes are TRBV27 and TRBJ2-5; maybe TRBD2 (6 bases). The V gene's germline CDR1 is MNHEY and CDR2 SMNVEV (reference sequence). The CDR3 totals 13 residues. The V and J ends lost 4 bases and 5 bases respectively, with 11 bases between them. The CDR3 is CASSSTRRETQYF. CDR3 coding DNA: TGTGCCAGCAGTTCGACTAGGAGGGAGACCCAGTACTTC.

CDR3 loop: CASSTQNTGELFF. CDR3 DNA: TGTGCCAGTAGTACACAAAACACCGGGGAGCTGTTTTTT. The rearrangement joins TRBV19 to TRBJ2-2; D uncertain. V lost 4 bases, J lost 2 bases, and 5 bases lay in between. Germline CDR1 LNHDA, CDR2 SQIVND (reference sequence). The CDR3 sequence is 13 residues long.